One sample yielded the 14 T cell receptor beta chains listed below, sequenced in a study of Ad26.COV2.S vaccination and SARS-CoV-2 variants. This table comes from immunoSEQ multiplex PCR, and its TCRdb copy is limited to in-frame clones, with some not included. The data hold about 320,000 clones, with 75% to 90% observed a single time. Stated treatment: around 19 received Ad26.COV2.S at low or high dose, single or two shots; roughly 5 received placebo; per-sample allocation not given. Repertoires come from day 63 after the first vaccine or placebo injection. The starting material was peripheral blood, obtained in a trial of Ad26.COV2.S vaccine versus placebo. These receptor sequences come from a person aged 18 to 65 who received the Ad26.COV2.S COVID-19 vaccine or a placebo.

V usage is TRBV19 and J usage is TRBJ1-1, with D possibly matching TRBD1 (6 bases). This CDR3 region has 12 residues. V lost 10 bases to trimming and J lost 4 bases, with 13 bases between them. Germline V gives CDR1 LNHDA, CDR2 SQIVND (reference sequence). DNA for the CDR3: TGTGCCACCAAGGGGGTCCGCACTGAAGCTTTCTTT. Translation: CATKGVRTEAFF.

The chain has TRBV12-3 or TRBV12-4 and TRBJ2-7, with no clear D. This CDR3 comprises 13 residues. V was shortened by 2 bases and J by 4 bases, with 9 bases between the two germline ends. The CDR3 DNA follows: TGTGCCAGCAGTTTATCATCCGGTTACGAGCAGTACGTC. This encodes CASSLSSGYEQYV.

This CDR3 reads CASSFGTVYEQYF. In DNA form, the CDR3 reads TGTGCCAGCAGCTTCGGGACAGTCTACGAGCAGTACTTC. The chain couples TRBV7-9 to TRBJ2-7; TRBD1 agrees at 7 bases. V lost 3 bases and J lost 3; bases outside the gene matches: 2. Germline CDR1 SEHNR, CDR2 FQNEAQ (reference sequence). The CDR3 loop spans 13 amino acids.

The chain uses TRBV24-1 and TRBJ2-7; no definite D call. In germline, CDR1 is KGHDR, CDR2 SFDVKD. This CDR3 has 8 residues. For the CDR3, the DNA is TGTGCCACCCGTAAAGGGAACGTC. Translation gives CATRKGNV.

CDR3 region: CASSMGQGVGANQPQHF. CDR3 DNA sequence: TGTGCCAGTAGTATGGGACAGGGGGTCGGGGCGAATCAGCCCCAGCATTTT. V gene TRBV19 combines with J gene TRBJ1-5, with 11 nucleotides matching TRBD1. Trimming removed 3 bases from V and 4 bases from J; junction bases left unmatched: 8. The CDR3 runs 17 residues. Germline CDR1 and CDR2: LNHDA and SQIVND (reference sequence).

The rearrangement uses TRBV5-1 and TRBJ2-5, with 7 positions matching TRBD1. Germline-derived CDR1 and CDR2 are SGHRS and YFSETQ. J gave up 3 bases and V 4 bases, and 3 bases lay outside the gene matches. This CDR3 has 13 amino acids. The CDR3 DNA reads as TGCGCCAGCAGCGACCAGGGGGAAGAGACCCAGTACTTC. As protein: CASSDQGEETQYF.

The chain carries TRBV7-2 and TRBJ1-1, with 8 nucleotides matching TRBD1. The CDR3 is 18 amino acids. Trimming took 3 bases from V and 0 from J; bases not matched to a gene: 12. Germline V lookup: CDR1 SGHTA, CDR2 FQGNSA. This CDR3 is CASSLSVRGQGVNTEAFF. The DNA of the CDR3 is TGTGCCAGCAGCTTGTCCGTCAGGGGGCAGGGGGTGAACACTGAAGCTTTCTTT.

A single count supports this clone. The rearrangement joins TRBV3-1 (or the pseudogene TRBV3-2) to TRBJ1-2; D gene unclear. CDR3 length: 16 amino acids. Germline V gene lookup returns CDR1 LGHDT and CDR2 YNNKEL (reference sequence). V was trimmed by 1 base and J by 3 bases, leaving 15 bases between them. The CDR3, as DNA: TGTGCCAGCAGCCAAGTAGAAACACCTGCGGACTATGGCTACACCTTC. Residues: CASSQVETPADYGYTF.

The chain combines TRBV19 with TRBJ2-1; D is uncertain. The germline gives CDR1 LNHDA, CDR2 SQIVND (reference sequence). Trimming stripped 4 bases from V and 0 bases from J, with 10 bases between. There are 15 residues in the CDR3. The CDR3 DNA reads TGTGCCAGTAGTAACCCCCAAAGCTCCTACAATGAGCAGTTCTTC. This encodes CASSNPQSSYNEQFF.

This clone was recorded once. V and J are TRBV19 and TRBJ2-2; the match to TRBD1 covers 8 bases. CDR1 and CDR2 (germline): LNHDA, SQIVND (reference sequence). The ends lost 7 bases at V and 6 bases at J; junction bases unmatched: 7. The CDR3 spans 14 residues. CDR3 in DNA: TGTGCCAGTAATCACAGGGGGGAGTCCGGGGAGCTGTTTTTT. Its protein product is CASNHRGESGELFF.

CDR3 amino acids: CASNGRERRYNEQFF. In nucleotides, the CDR3 is TGTGCCAGCAATGGACGGGAGCGGAGATACAATGAGCAGTTCTTC. V is TRBV6-6 and J is TRBJ2-1, with D maybe TRBD2 (6 bases). The CDR3 totals 15 residues. Per germline, CDR1 MNHNY and CDR2 SVGAGI (reference sequence). The V gene lost 7 bases and the J gene lost 4 bases, with 17 bases spanning the gap.

The chain is built from TRBV6-6 and TRBJ2-3; perhaps TRBD1 as D (6 bases). Germline values: CDR1 MNHNY, CDR2 SVGAGI (reference sequence). Deletions cut 6 bases from V and 9 bases from J, with 10 bases between. The length of the CDR3 is 11 residues. CDR3 sequence reads: CASSPTGTQYF. Here the CDR3 DNA reads TGTGCCAGCAGCCCAACAGGGACGCAGTATTTT.

The gene calls are TRBV5-1 and TRBJ1-2; D ambiguous. Germline values: CDR1 SGHRS, CDR2 YFSETQ. The CDR3 has 15 residues. Trimming left V 2 bases short and J 3 bases short, with 14 bases between. The CDR3 DNA is TGCGCCAGCAGCTTCTTTACTAGACGCCACTATGGCTACACCTTC. It yields the protein CASSFFTRRHYGYTF.

This clone has just one count. This sequence joins TRBV30 and TRBJ1-2, with a possible D match to TRBD1 (5 bases). The CDR3 length is 14 residues. Trimming left V 0 bases short and J 1 base short, with 9 bases between. CDR1 GTSNPN and CDR2 SVGIG come from the germline V gene (reference sequence). CDR3 in DNA: TGTGCCTGGAGTGTAGGCAGGGTTAACTATGGCTACACCTTC. Encoded protein: CAWSVGRVNYGYTF.